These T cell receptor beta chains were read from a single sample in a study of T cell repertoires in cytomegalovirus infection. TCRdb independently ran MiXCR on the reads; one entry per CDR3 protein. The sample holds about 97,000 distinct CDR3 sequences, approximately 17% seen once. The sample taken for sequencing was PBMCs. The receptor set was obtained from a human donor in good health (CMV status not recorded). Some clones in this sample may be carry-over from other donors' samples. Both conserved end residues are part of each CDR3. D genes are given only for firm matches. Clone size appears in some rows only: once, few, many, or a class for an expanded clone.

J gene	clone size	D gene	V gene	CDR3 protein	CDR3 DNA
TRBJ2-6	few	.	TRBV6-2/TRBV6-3	CASRKLGRGANVLTF	TGTGCCAGCAGAAAGCTCGGCCGTGGGGCCAACGTCCTGACTTTC
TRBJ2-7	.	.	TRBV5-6	CASTDEQYF	TGTGCCAGCACGGACGAGCAGTACTTC
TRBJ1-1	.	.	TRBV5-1	CASSSSGTVNTEAFF	TGCGCCAGCAGCTCCTCCGGGACGGTGAACACTGAAGCTTTCTTT
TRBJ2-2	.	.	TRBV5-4	CASNTGRPTSNTGELFF	TGTGCCAGCAACACGGGACGCCCCACTTCGAACACCGGGGAGCTGTTTTTT
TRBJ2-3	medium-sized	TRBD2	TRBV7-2	CASSLGLAGGRTDTQYF	TGTGCCAGCAGCTTAGGGCTAGCGGGGGGTCGCACAGATACGCAGTATTTT
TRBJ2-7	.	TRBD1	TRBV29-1	CRVALGTGPTYEQYF	TGCAGAGTTGCCCTTGGGACAGGACCCACCTACGAGCAGTACTTC
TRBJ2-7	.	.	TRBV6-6	CASRGTSREQYF	TGTGCCAGCCGTGGGACATCACGCGAGCAGTACTTC
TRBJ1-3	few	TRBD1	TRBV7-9	CASSPGQSGNTIYF	TGTGCCAGCAGCCCGGGACAGTCTGGAAACACCATATATTTT
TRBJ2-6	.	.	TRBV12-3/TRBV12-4	CASMNSGANVLTF	TGTGCCAGTATGAACTCTGGGGCCAACGTCCTGACTTTC
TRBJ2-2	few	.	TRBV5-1	CASSFPRDSNTGELFF	TGCGCCAGCAGCTTTCCCCGGGACTCCAACACCGGGGAGCTGTTTTTT
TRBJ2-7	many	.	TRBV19	CASSIVGDSSYEQYF	TGTGCCAGTAGTATAGTGGGCGACAGCTCCTACGAGCAGTACTTC
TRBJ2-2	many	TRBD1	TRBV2	CASRGQGSNTGELFF	TGTGCCAGCAGGGGACAGGGATCAAACACCGGGGAGCTGTTTTTT
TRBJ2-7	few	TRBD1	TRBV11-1	CASSFTGDSYEQYF	TGTGCCAGCAGCTTTACAGGGGACTCCTACGAGCAGTACTTC
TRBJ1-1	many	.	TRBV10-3	CAISDSLHRGEAFF	TGTGCCATCAGTGACTCACTTCATAGGGGGGAAGCTTTCTTT
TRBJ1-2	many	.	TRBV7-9	CASSWGEGYGYTF	TGTGCCAGCAGTTGGGGTGAAGGCTATGGCTACACCTTC
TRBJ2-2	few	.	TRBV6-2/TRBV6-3	CASSPGGPYTGELFF	TGTGCCAGCAGCCCCGGGGGCCCTTACACCGGGGAGCTGTTTTTT
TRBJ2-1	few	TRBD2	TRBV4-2	CASSQDASGGAREQFF	TGTGCCAGCAGCCAAGACGCTAGCGGGGGGGCTAGGGAGCAGTTCTTC
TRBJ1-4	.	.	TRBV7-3	CASSLMGESEKLFF	TGTGCCAGCAGCTTAATGGGGGAATCGGAAAAACTGTTTTTT
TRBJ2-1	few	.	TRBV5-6	CASRKDGGGKNNEQFF	TGTGCCAGCAGAAAAGACGGCGGGGGCAAAAACAATGAGCAGTTCTTC
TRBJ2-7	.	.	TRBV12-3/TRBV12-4	CASSFQGIYEQYF	TGTGCCAGCAGTTTTCAGGGGATCTACGAGCAGTACTTC
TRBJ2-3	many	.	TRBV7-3	CASSPRGGTSTDTQYF	TGTGCCAGCAGCCCCCGAGGGGGAACTAGCACAGATACGCAGTATTTT
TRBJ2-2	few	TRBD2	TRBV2	CASSETSGGLGELFF	TGTGCCAGCAGTGAAACTAGCGGGGGCCTCGGGGAGCTGTTTTTT
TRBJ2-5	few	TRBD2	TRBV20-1	CSAAGLANQETQYF	TGCAGTGCGGCGGGACTAGCGAACCAAGAGACCCAGTACTTC
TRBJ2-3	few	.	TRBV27	CASSPRVPDTQYF	TGTGCCAGCAGTCCCAGGGTACCAGATACGCAGTATTTT
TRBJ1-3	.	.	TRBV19	CASSPGPYWSSGNTIYF	TGTGCCAGTAGCCCCGGACCCTATTGGAGCTCTGGAAACACCATATATTTT
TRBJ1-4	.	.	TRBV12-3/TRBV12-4	CASSGGKVEKLFF	TGTGCCAGCAGTGGGGGGAAGGTGGAAAAACTGTTTTTT
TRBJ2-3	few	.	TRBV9	CASSSPVSTDTQYF	TGTGCCAGCAGCTCCCCAGTTAGCACAGATACGCAGTATTTT
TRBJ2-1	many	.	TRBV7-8	CASSLAGGYNEQFF	TGTGCCAGCAGCTTAGCGGGGGGATACAATGAGCAGTTCTTC
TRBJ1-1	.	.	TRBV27	CASGFGPNTEAFF	TGTGCCAGCGGCTTTGGCCCGAACACTGAAGCTTTCTTT
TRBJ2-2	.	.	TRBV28	CASSFWQGNTGELFF	TGTGCCAGCAGTTTCTGGCAGGGGAACACCGGGGAGCTGTTTTTT